This T cell receptor beta chain was recorded in a study of CD8+CD57+ T cells in acquired aplastic anemia. The overall study: Sorted CD4+ and CD8+ cells gave an average of 3.2 ug of DNA. Healthy donor CD4+ cell samples had a mean of around 10 million reads. Study-level findings and limits: It was found that under 30 CD8+ CDR3 sequences were shared between patients and controls.

There are many counts of this clonotype. Its antigen is still unknown. This CDR3 contains 13 residues. Per the germline V gene, CDR1 is SGHTA and CDR2 is FQGTGA. Trimming cost V 5 bases and J 5 bases, with 12 bases left between them. Both TCR beta VDJ combination and CDR3 sequence profiling were carried out. Genomic DNA was the template for this profiling. TCRdb fed the reads into MiXCR, producing one record per CDR3 protein. The data hold about 220,000 distinct CDR3 sequences, with around 32% observed a single time. This sequence was found in a human donor in good health, serving as a control. The J gene is TRBJ2-5, the V gene TRBV7-3, with D possibly being TRBD2 (5 bases). The sample consisted of sorted CD4+, CD8+, or CD8+CD57+ T cells (not recorded which) from PBMCs. The CDR3 bases are TGTGCCAGCAGCCCCACTAGTACCGAGACCCAGTACTTC. Amino acids: CASSPTSTETQYF.